The T cell receptor beta chain under discussion was sequenced for a study of shared clonotypes between healthy human individuals. TCRdb's table, derived via immunoSEQ multiplex PCR, lists solely in-frame clones and lacks some. The sample has some 900,000 clones; 76% are singletons. The length of the CDR3 is 15 residues. The V gene lost 4 bases and the J gene lost 7 bases, with 20 bases spanning the gap. Germline-derived CDR1 and CDR2 are GTSNPN and SVGIG (reference sequence). The chain has TRBV30 and TRBJ1-5; D gene unclear. The clonotype originates from a man aged 18 to 29 in good health. Sequenced sample: memory CD4+ T cells sorted from blood. Subset of the sample: CD45RA-negative fraction. In DNA form, the CDR3 reads TGTGCCTGGACGACCCCACATATCCCTCACCAGCCCCAGCATTTT. Protein product: CAWTTPHIPHQPQHF.